Given below is one T cell receptor beta chain in context. The method was immunoSEQ multiplex PCR; TCRdb's version includes in-frame clones alone and lacks a portion of them. The table includes approximately 49,000 clones, approximately 84% detected once. The source of the sample is a study of radiotherapy plus CTLA-4 blockade in lung cancer. CDR3 length equals 17 residues. The V gene's germline CDR1 is MGHRA and CDR2 YSYEKL. Trimming took 4 bases from V and 2 from J; bases not matched to a gene: 8. The receptor was isolated from a human donor with non-small cell lung cancer whose response to radiotherapy plus ipilimumab could not be evaluated. The chain combines TRBV4-1 with TRBJ2-6; 7 bases match TRBD1. This specimen was peripheral blood, taken from a patient treated with radiotherapy plus ipilimumab. The CDR3 DNA sequence: TGCGCCAGCAGCCGAGAGAGGGGGCAAGCTGGGGCCAACGTCCTGACTTTC. Protein: CASSRERGQAGANVLTF.